The entry below gives a single TCR beta chain sequence along with its context. Its antigen remains unidentified. No infections or other immune events were documented during collection. This sample was included in a study of identifying expanded T cells in peripheral blood. The study, taken as a whole, reports: About 1.2 clones differed between technical replicates, versus approximately 17 and 20 over time. Variance in clone template counts between approximately 2-week samples significantly increased with total template count across all healthy donors.

Germline values: CDR1 SGHKS, CDR2 YYEKEE (reference sequence). V shed 0 bases and J shed 5 bases, with 15 bases lying between them. CDR3 length: 15 residues. The protocol was immunoSEQ multiplex PCR, while the TCRdb copy is restricted to in-frame clones and leaves out a portion. The sample yields roughly 100,000 clones, 70% to 90% seen once. The sequencing input was blood. The chain links TRBV5-5 to TRBJ2-7; perhaps TRBD1 as D (5 bases). The TCR sequence derives from a person aged 18-69 years in good health. The CDR3 loop is CASSLALRQIDEQYF. CDR3 DNA sequence: TGTGCCAGCAGCTTGGCCTTGAGACAGATCGACGAGCAGTACTTC.